What follows are 32 T cell receptor beta chains derived from one specimen sequenced in a study of blood T cell repertoires in COVID-19. Profiled with immunoSEQ multiplex PCR; TCRdb holds only in-frame clones, not every one. The data contain 120,000 to 150,000 clones, roughly 89% of them singletons. Sequencing used PBMCs or T cells enriched from blood (not recorded which). These receptors were obtained from a woman aged 45-65 years who had been exposed to COVID-19.

This sequence joins TRBV29-1 and TRBJ1-2; 9 bases are shared with TRBD1. The junction had 6 bases not matched to a gene; V was cut back by 7 bases and J by 3 bases. This CDR3 is built from 13 residues. Germline CDR1 and CDR2: SQVTM and ANQGSEA. CDR3 DNA sequence: TGCAGCGAATCGGGACAGGGAGACTATGGCTACACCTTC. Translated: CSESGQGDYGYTF. The full variable domain, its missing parts supplied by reference TRBV29-1 and TRBJ1-2, is SAVISQKPSRDICQRGTSLTIQCQVDSQVTMMFWYRQQPGQSLTLIATANQGSEATYESGFVIDKFPISRPNLTFSTLTVSNMSPEDSSIYLCSESGQGDYGYTFGSGTRLTVV.

Details on this clone: Additional DNA sequences in this sample encode the identical CDR3. This sequence joins TRBV7-9 and TRBJ2-2; no definite D call. Germline V gives CDR1 SEHNR, CDR2 FQNEAQ (reference sequence). V was clipped by 3 bases and J by 1 base, with 3 bases between them. The length of the CDR3 is 13 residues. The CDR3 region has the DNA TGTGCCAGCAGCTTCCTGAACACCGGGGAGCTGTTTTTT. It specifies CASSFLNTGELFF.

This clone was seen a handful of times. The chain recombines TRBV6-5 with TRBJ1-2; the D is unclear. The V end lost 2 bases, the J end lost 8 bases, and 12 bases lay between the germline ends. The CDR3 extends over 13 amino acids. CDR1 is MNHEY, CDR2 SVGAGI, per germline. The CDR3 DNA is TGTGCCAGCAGTTACGAGGGTGGTTGGGGCTACACCTTC. As protein: CASSYEGGWGYTF.

This chain links TRBV19 with TRBJ2-3; D is possibly TRBD1 (7 bases). The CDR3 extends over 16 amino acids. Germline CDR1 reads LNHDA; CDR2 reads SQIVND (reference sequence). V shed 3 bases and J shed 1 base, with 14 bases lying between them. The CDR3 is CASSIWRGQGTDTQYF. The CDR3 DNA sequence: TGTGCCAGTAGTATTTGGAGGGGGCAGGGCACAGATACGCAGTATTTT.

This chain joins TRBV18 and TRBJ1-5; D might be TRBD1 (6 bases). The germline gives CDR1 KGHSH, CDR2 LQKENI. The CDR3 has 15 residues. Between the trimmed V and J ends, which lost 4 bases and 5 bases, there was a span of 15 bases. CDR3 DNA: TGTGCCAGCTCACTCGGGGGGCCGAGTGATCAGCCCCAGCATTTT. Its protein product is CASSLGGPSDQPQHF. Full variable domain (outside the CDR3, taken from reference TRBV18 and TRBJ1-5): NAGVMQNPRHLVRRRGQEARLRCSPMKGHSHVYWYRQLPEEGLKFMVYLQKENIIDESGMPKERFSAEFPKEGPSILRIQQVVRGDSAAYFCASSLGGPSDQPQHFGDGTRLSIL.

The chain uses TRBV25-1 and TRBJ2-5; 11 bases align to TRBD1. The V segment lost 3 bases and the J segment 2 bases; nucleotides outside the gene matches: 8. Germline assignment: CDR1 MGHDK and CDR2 SYGVNS. The CDR3 spans 17 residues. CDR3 residues: CASSDSDRGPGQETQYF. The CDR3 nucleotides are TGTGCCAGCAGTGACTCGGACAGGGGGCCGGGGCAAGAGACCCAGTACTTC.

The chain links TRBV27 to TRBJ2-3; 16 positions match TRBD2. CDR3 length: 19 amino acids. V trimming: 5 bases; J trimming: 1 base; junction bases outside the gene matches: 9. Germline values: CDR1 MNHEY, CDR2 SMNVEV (reference sequence). Here the CDR3 reads CASSRPGLAGGRGTDTQYF. CDR3 sequence (DNA): TGTGCCAGCAGTAGACCGGGACTAGCGGGGGGGCGGGGCACAGATACGCAGTATTTT.

V is TRBV20-1 and J is TRBJ2-1, with 7 bases lining up with TRBD2. The ends lost 3 bases at V and 5 bases at J; junction bases unmatched: 4. Germline V gene lookup returns CDR1 DFQATT and CDR2 SNEGSKA (reference sequence). This CDR3 is 13 amino acids long. CDR3 nucleotide sequence: TGCAGTGCTAGTCGGACTAGTAACAATGAGCAGTTCTTC. This sequence encodes CSASRTSNNEQFF.

V usage is TRBV5-4 and J usage is TRBJ2-7, with D perhaps TRBD2 (6 bases). Between the trimmed V and J ends, which lost 2 bases and 3 bases, there was a span of 9 bases. CDR1 SGHNT and CDR2 YYREEE come from the germline V gene (reference sequence). The CDR3 contains 13 residues. The CDR3: CASSFTSSYEQYF. Here the CDR3 DNA reads TGTGCCAGCAGCTTCACTAGCAGCTACGAGCAGTACTTC. The entire variable domain, with the rest obtained from reference TRBV5-4 and TRBJ2-7, is as follows: ETGVTQSPTHLIKTRGQQVTLRCSSQSGHNTVSWYQQALGQGPQFIFQYYREEENGRGNFPPRFSGLQFPNYSSELNVNALELDDSALYLCASSFTSSYEQYFGPGTRLTVT.

The V call is TRBV10-3, the J call TRBJ1-5; D uncertain. Trimming took off 4 bases at V and 6 bases at J, with 10 bases between the two ends. This CDR3 comprises 13 residues. The germline CDR1 and CDR2 sequences are ENHRY and SYGVKD. The CDR3 DNA sequence: TGTGCCATCAGTGTAGTGGCTAGTCAGCCCCAGCATTTT. This sequence encodes CAISVVASQPQHF.

This rearrangement joins TRBV14 to TRBJ1-4; 8 bases line up with TRBD1. The V gene's germline CDR1 is SGHDN and CDR2 FVKESK. The CDR3 contains 14 residues. The V segment lost 5 bases and the J segment 10 bases; nucleotides outside the gene matches: 9. The CDR3, as DNA: TGTGCCAGCAGCACGCGGACAGGGCCAGGAAAACTGTTTTTT. The encoded protein is CASSTRTGPGKLFF.

This clone was observed once. The chain joins TRBV6-1 to TRBJ2-5; TRBD2 matches 13 bases. Trimming took 0 bases from V and 5 from J; bases not matched to a gene: 9. CDR1 and CDR2 (germline): MNHNS, SASEGT. The CDR3 runs to 18 residues. The CDR3 loop reads CASSEARLAGGRRETQYF. DNA for the CDR3: TGTGCCAGCAGTGAAGCTAGACTAGCGGGAGGCCGGAGGGAGACCCAGTACTTC.

This clone has more than one count but fewer than ten. This sequence joins TRBV21-1 and TRBJ2-7; no DNA check was done on the table's D call, TRBD1. TRBV21-1 has pseudogene status. The CDR3 runs 17 residues. CDR3 coding DNA: TGTGCCAGCAGCAAAGGCCGGCAGGGGTCTTTTTCCTACGAGCAGTACTTC. Amino acid sequence: CASSKGRQGSFSYEQYF.

This chain uses TRBV7-2 with TRBJ2-5; 9 nucleotides line up with TRBD2. There are 16 residues in the CDR3. In germline, CDR1 is SGHTA, CDR2 FQGNSA. The junction had 9 bases not matched to a gene; V was cut back by 1 base and J by 6 bases. The CDR3 DNA is TGTGCCAGCAGCTTAGGTGGTAGCGGGAGTTTGCAGACCCAGTACTTC. This sequence encodes CASSLGGSGSLQTQYF.

This chain connects TRBV9 to TRBJ2-1; 9 bases line up with TRBD2. This CDR3 comprises 14 residues. Germline CDR1 reads SGDLS; CDR2 reads YYNGEE. V dropped 0 bases and J dropped 13; count of bases not matched to a gene: 8. Here the CDR3 DNA reads TGTGCCAGCAGCGTAGAAGTTCTAGCGGGATCACAGTTCTTC. It yields the protein CASSVEVLAGSQFF.

V and J are TRBV9 and TRBJ2-6, with no clear D. The CDR3 is 15 amino acids. Germline-derived CDR1 and CDR2 are SGDLS and YYNGEE. Trimming cost V 4 bases and J 4 bases, with 12 bases left between them. The CDR3 DNA reads as TGTGCCAGCAGCTCAACTACGACCGGGGCCAACGTCCTGACTTTC. Protein sequence: CASSSTTTGANVLTF.

J is TRBJ2-3 and V is TRBV7-2, with 9 bases identical to TRBD1. V lost 0 bases, J lost 6 bases, and 7 bases stayed unmatched. The CDR3 has 16 residues. Germline V CDR1 and CDR2: SGHTA, FQGNSA. The CDR3 loop reads CASSLALTGGGDTQYF. The CDR3 nucleotides read TGTGCCAGCAGCTTAGCCCTTACAGGGGGCGGGGATACGCAGTATTTT.

The chain links TRBV19 to TRBJ1-3; no clear D gene. Trimming took off 4 bases at V and 0 bases at J, with 13 bases between the two ends. This CDR3 contains 16 residues. Germline-derived CDR1 and CDR2 are LNHDA and SQIVND (reference sequence). CDR3 loop: CASSSRRGSSGNTIYF. Written as DNA, the CDR3 is TGTGCCAGTAGTAGCCGCCGAGGGAGCTCTGGAAACACCATATATTTT.

V is TRBV27 and J is TRBJ1-1, with 7 bases that match TRBD1. The CDR3 length is 14 residues. The V gene end was trimmed by 3 bases and the J gene end by 4 bases; junction bases not matched to a gene: 5. Germline assignment: CDR1 MNHEY and CDR2 SMNVEV (reference sequence). CDR3 in DNA: TGTGCCAGCAGTTTCCTGAACAGGGGCACTGAAGCTTTCTTT. Protein sequence: CASSFLNRGTEAFF.

The gene calls are TRBV5-1 and TRBJ2-3, with D maybe TRBD1 (5 bases). Trimming removed 0 bases at V and 1 base at J, with 9 bases between. The CDR3 contains 15 residues. Germline V gene data show CDR1 as SGHRS and CDR2 as YFSETQ. The CDR3 sequence: CASSLVLGGTDTQYF. The CDR3 bases are TGCGCCAGCAGCTTGGTGCTAGGGGGCACAGATACGCAGTATTTT.

The chain uses TRBV9 and TRBJ2-2, with D perhaps matching TRBD2 (7 bases). This CDR3 region has 15 residues. CDR1 is SGDLS, CDR2 YYNGEE, per germline. V lost 4 bases and J 2 bases, leaving 12 bases between the germline ends. CDR3 DNA: TGTGCCAGCAGCCCCCGGGGGGCCAACACCGGGGAGCTGTTTTTT. Its translation: CASSPRGANTGELFF. Combining the CDR3 with reference TRBV9 and TRBJ2-2 gives the whole variable domain DSGVTQTPKHLITATGQRVTLRCSPRSGDLSVYWYQQSLDQGLQFLIQYYNGEERAKGNILERFSAQQFPDLHSELNLSSLELGDSALYFCASSPRGANTGELFFGEGSRLTVL.

This clone has at least ten counts. The V call is TRBV6-5, the J call TRBJ1-2, with TRBD1 identical over 8 bases. Germline V gene data show CDR1 as MNHEY and CDR2 as SVGAGI. This CDR3 contains 13 residues. V dropped 5 bases and J dropped 7; count of bases not matched to a gene: 6. CDR3 sequence (DNA): TGTGCCAGCAGTCGGACAGGGAGGGGTGGCTACACCTTC. This gives the protein CASSRTGRGGYTF.

This chain uses TRBV11-2 with TRBJ2-5, with 15 positions matching TRBD2. Germline lookup yields CDR1 SGHAT and CDR2 FQNNGV. The CDR3 length is 19 residues. The V segment lost 0 bases and the J segment 5 bases; nucleotides outside the gene matches: 10. CDR3 in amino acids: CASSLDPGLAGGPRETQYF. Written as DNA, the CDR3 is TGTGCCAGCAGCTTAGACCCCGGACTAGCGGGGGGGCCCAGGGAGACCCAGTACTTC.

Sample share makes this clone medium-sized. The rearrangement links TRBV4-2 to TRBJ1-3; 10 bases map to TRBD1. The CDR3 consists of 14 residues. V shed 6 bases, J shed 9 bases, and the junction held 8 bases outside the gene matches. Germline V gene data show CDR1 as LGHNA and CDR2 as YNFKEQ. The CDR3, as DNA: TGTGCCAGCAGAGGGACAGGGGATTCCAGCACCATATATTTT. It translates to CASRGTGDSSTIYF.

Only a few counts were recorded for this clone. This chain connects TRBV5-5 to TRBJ1-5, with D uncertain. This CDR3 contains 14 residues. With 1 base removed from V and 0 bases from J, the gap between germline ends came to 5 bases. Germline lookup yields CDR1 SGHKS and CDR2 YYEKEE (reference sequence). The CDR3 loop is CASSLIFSNQPQHF. The DNA for the CDR3 is TGTGCCAGCAGCTTGATCTTTAGCAATCAGCCCCAGCATTTT. Based on the CDR3 plus reference TRBV5-5 and TRBJ1-5, the full variable domain is DAGVTQSPTHLIKTRGQQVTLRCSPISGHKSVSWYQQVLGQGPQFIFQYYEKEERGRGNFPDRFSARQFPNYSSELNVNALLLGDSALYLCASSLIFSNQPQHFGDGTRLSIL.

The chain uses TRBV3-1 (or the pseudogene TRBV3-2) and TRBJ1-5; maybe TRBD1 (5 bases). Trimming cost V 0 bases and J 4 bases, with 13 bases left between them. The CDR3 runs 16 residues. Germline CDR1 is LGHDT and CDR2 is YNNKEL (reference sequence). The CDR3 nucleotides read TGTGCCAGCAGCCAAGATCGGGGGTGGGGGAATCAGCCCCAGCATTTT. Its translation is CASSQDRGWGNQPQHF.

DNA of the CDR3: TGTGCCAGCAGCTTAAGGGGGACATTGAACACCGGGGAGCTGTTTTTT. Encoded protein: CASSLRGTLNTGELFF. This sequence joins TRBV7-3 and TRBJ2-2; a possible D gene is TRBD1 (6 bases). Trimming stripped 1 base from V and 1 base from J, with 10 bases between. Germline lookup yields CDR1 SGHTA and CDR2 FQGTGA. The CDR3 covers 16 residues.

This chain links TRBV5-4 with TRBJ2-7; possibly TRBD1 for D (7 bases). The V gene lost 3 bases and the J gene lost 4 bases, with 11 bases spanning the gap. Germline CDR1 is SGHNT and CDR2 is YYREEE (reference sequence). The CDR3 sequence is 13 residues long. As DNA, the CDR3 is TGTGCCAGCAGCTGGAGGGGACAGTACGAGCAGTACTTC. Amino acid sequence: CASSWRGQYEQYF.

The chain links TRBV10-3 to TRBJ2-5, with TRBD1 identical over 7 bases. Germline CDR1 and CDR2: ENHRY and SYGVKD. This CDR3 has 14 amino acids. V lost 5 bases and J lost 5; bases outside the gene matches: 8. The CDR3 DNA follows: TGTGCCATCAGTCACGAGGGGGCAAGGGAGACCCAGTACTTC. Encoded protein: CAISHEGARETQYF.

The chain recombines TRBV5-1 with TRBJ2-3, with 9 bases matching TRBD2. This CDR3 is 18 amino acids long. In germline, CDR1 is SGHRS, CDR2 YFSETQ. V was pared by 0 bases and J by 2 bases, with 10 bases of the junction left unmatched. As DNA, the CDR3 is TGCGCCAGCAGCTTGGGCCTCCGGACTAGCGCCTCCACAGATACGCAGTATTTT. Its translation is CASSLGLRTSASTDTQYF.

The gene calls are TRBV19 and TRBJ1-5; TRBD1 might be the D (6 bases). This CDR3 has 14 amino acids. Germline V gene lookup returns CDR1 LNHDA and CDR2 SQIVND (reference sequence). V was pared by 2 bases and J by 6 bases, with 11 bases between. The CDR3 spells CASSIRGGAQPQHF. The CDR3 nucleotides read TGTGCCAGTAGTATAAGGGGGGGCGCTCAGCCCCAGCATTTT.

This chain connects TRBV5-1 to TRBJ2-1; 9 bases fit TRBD2. Trimming cost V 0 bases and J 8 bases; bases outside gene matches: 9. The CDR3 contains 16 residues. In germline, CDR1 is SGHRS, CDR2 YFSETQ. The CDR3 DNA is TGCGCCAGCAGCTTGGAAAATAGCGGGAGTGTCGATGAGCAGTTCTTC. Its translation: CASSLENSGSVDEQFF.